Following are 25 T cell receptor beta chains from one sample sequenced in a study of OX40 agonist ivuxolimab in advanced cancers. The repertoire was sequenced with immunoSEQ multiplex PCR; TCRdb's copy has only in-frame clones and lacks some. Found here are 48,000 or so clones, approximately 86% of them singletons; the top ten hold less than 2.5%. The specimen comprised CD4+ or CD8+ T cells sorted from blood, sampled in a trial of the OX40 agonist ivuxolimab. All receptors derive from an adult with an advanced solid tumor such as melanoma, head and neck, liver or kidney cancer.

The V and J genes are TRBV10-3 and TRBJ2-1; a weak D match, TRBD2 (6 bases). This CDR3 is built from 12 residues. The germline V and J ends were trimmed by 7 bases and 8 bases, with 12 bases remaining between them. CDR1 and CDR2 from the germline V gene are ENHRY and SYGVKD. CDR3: CAITGSSDEQFF. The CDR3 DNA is TGTGCCATCACCGGGAGTTCAGATGAGCAGTTCTTC.

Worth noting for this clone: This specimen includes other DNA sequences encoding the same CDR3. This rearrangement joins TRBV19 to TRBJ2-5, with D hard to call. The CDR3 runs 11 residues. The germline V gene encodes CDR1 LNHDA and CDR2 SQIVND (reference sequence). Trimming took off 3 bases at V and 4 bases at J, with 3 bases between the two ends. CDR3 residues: CASSIRETQYF. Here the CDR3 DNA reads TGTGCCAGTAGTATCCGAGAGACCCAGTACTTC.

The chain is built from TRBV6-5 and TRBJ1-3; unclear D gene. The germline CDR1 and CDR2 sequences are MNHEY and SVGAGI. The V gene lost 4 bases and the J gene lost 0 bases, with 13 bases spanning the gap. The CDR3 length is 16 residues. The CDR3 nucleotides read TGTGCCAGCAGTTCTAAGGTCCCTTACTCTGGAAACACCATATATTTT. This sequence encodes CASSSKVPYSGNTIYF.

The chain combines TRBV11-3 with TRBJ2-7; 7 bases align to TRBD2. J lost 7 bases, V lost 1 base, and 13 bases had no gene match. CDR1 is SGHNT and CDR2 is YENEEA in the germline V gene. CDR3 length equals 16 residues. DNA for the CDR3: TGTGCCAGCAGCTTAGGCGGGGGACCAGGCGGGGAGGAGCAGTACTTC. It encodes CASSLGGGPGGEEQYF.

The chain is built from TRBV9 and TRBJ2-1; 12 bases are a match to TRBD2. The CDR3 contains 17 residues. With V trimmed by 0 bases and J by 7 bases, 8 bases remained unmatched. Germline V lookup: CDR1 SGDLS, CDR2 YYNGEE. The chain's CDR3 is CASSVGPTSGRGNEQFF. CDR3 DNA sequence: TGTGCCAGCAGCGTAGGACCGACTAGCGGGAGAGGTAATGAGCAGTTCTTC.

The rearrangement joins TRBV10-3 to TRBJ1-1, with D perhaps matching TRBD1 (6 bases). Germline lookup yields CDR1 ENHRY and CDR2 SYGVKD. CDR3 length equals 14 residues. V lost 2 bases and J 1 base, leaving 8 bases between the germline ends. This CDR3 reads CAISEPDRNTEAFF. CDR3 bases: TGTGCCATCAGTGAGCCGGACAGGAACACTGAAGCTTTCTTT.

The CDR3 loop is CASSPPGEQYF. For the CDR3, the DNA is TGTGCCAGCAGCCCCCCGGGGGAGCAGTACTTC. The chain uses TRBV11-3 and TRBJ2-7; a weak D match, TRBD2 (5 bases). The V end lost 5 bases, the J end lost 7 bases, and 9 bases lay between the germline ends. The CDR3 has 11 amino acids. Per the germline V gene, CDR1 is SGHNT and CDR2 is YENEEA.

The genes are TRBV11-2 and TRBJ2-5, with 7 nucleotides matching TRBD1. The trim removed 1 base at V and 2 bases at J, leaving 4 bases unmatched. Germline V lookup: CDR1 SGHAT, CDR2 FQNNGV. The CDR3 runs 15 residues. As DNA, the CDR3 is TGTGCCAGCAGCTTAGGATCGGGACAGCAAGAGACCCAGTACTTC. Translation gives CASSLGSGQQETQYF.

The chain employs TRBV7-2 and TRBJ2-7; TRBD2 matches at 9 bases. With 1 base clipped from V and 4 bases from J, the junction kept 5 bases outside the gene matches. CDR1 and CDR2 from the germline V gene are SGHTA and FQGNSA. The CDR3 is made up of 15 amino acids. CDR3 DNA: TGTGCCAGCAGCTTAGATCGGCTAGCGGGATACGAGCAGTACTTC. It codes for CASSLDRLAGYEQYF.

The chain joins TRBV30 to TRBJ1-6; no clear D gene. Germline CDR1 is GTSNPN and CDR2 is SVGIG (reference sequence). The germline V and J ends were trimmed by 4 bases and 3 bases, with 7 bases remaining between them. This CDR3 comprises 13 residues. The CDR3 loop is CAWNTGYNSPLHF. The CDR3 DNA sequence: TGTGCCTGGAACACCGGCTATAATTCACCCCTCCACTTT.

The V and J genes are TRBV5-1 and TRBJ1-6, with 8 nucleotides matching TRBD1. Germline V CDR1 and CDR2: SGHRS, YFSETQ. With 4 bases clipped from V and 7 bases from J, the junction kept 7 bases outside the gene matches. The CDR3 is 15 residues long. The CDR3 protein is CASSARTGTNSPLHF. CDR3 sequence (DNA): TGCGCCAGCAGCGCACGGACAGGGACGAATTCACCCCTCCACTTT.

The CDR3 protein is CAIRTTDSGNTIYF. For the CDR3, the DNA is TGTGCCATCAGGACAACAGACAGTGGAAACACCATATATTTT. The chain joins TRBV10-3 to TRBJ1-3; TRBD1 might be the D (5 bases). V lost 6 bases and J 3 bases, leaving 12 bases between the germline ends. The germline gives CDR1 ENHRY, CDR2 SYGVKD. This CDR3 is 14 amino acids long.

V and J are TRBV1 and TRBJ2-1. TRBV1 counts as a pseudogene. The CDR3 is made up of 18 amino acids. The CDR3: CTSSQDDWGASGWDEQFF. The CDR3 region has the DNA TGCACCAGCAGCCAAGATGACTGGGGGGCTTCGGGTTGGGATGAGCAGTTCTTC.

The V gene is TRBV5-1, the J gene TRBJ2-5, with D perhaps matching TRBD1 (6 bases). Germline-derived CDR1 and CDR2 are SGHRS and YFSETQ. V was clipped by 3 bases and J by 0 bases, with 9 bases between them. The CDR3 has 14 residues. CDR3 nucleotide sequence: TGCGCCAGCAGCTACCGGGACAACCAAGAGACCCAGTACTTC. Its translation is CASSYRDNQETQYF.

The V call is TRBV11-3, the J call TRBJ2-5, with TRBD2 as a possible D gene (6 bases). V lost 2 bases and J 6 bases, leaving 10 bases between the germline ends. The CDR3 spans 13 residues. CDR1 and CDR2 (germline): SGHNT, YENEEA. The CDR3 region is CASSLTGGKTQYF. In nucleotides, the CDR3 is TGTGCCAGCAGCTTAACCGGGGGAAAGACCCAGTACTTC.

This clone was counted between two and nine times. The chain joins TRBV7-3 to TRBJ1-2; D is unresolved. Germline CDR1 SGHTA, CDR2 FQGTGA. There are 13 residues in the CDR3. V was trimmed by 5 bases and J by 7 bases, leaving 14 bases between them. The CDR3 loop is CASSPDSYGGYTF. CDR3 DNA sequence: TGTGCCAGCAGCCCCGACTCGTATGGTGGCTACACCTTC.

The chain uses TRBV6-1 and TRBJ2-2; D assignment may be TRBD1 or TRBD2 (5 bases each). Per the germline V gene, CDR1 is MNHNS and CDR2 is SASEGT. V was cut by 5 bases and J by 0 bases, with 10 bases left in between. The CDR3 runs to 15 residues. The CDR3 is CASSTGTSNTGELFF. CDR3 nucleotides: TGTGCCAGCAGTACCGGGACGTCGAACACCGGGGAGCTGTTTTTT.

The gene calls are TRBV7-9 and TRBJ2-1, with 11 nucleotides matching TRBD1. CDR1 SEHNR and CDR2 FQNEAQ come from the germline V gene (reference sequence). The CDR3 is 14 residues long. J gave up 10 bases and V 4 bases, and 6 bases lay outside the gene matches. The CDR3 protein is CASSSRDRGVEQFF. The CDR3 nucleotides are TGTGCCAGCAGCTCCCGGGACAGGGGGGTCGAGCAGTTCTTC.

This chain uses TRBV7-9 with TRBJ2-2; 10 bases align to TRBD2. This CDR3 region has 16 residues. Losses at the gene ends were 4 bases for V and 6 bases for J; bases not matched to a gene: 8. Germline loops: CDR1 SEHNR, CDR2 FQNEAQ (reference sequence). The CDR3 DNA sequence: TGTGCCAGCAGCTCCCGAGCGGGAGGGGGCCCCGGGGAGCTGTTTTTT. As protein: CASSSRAGGGPGELFF.

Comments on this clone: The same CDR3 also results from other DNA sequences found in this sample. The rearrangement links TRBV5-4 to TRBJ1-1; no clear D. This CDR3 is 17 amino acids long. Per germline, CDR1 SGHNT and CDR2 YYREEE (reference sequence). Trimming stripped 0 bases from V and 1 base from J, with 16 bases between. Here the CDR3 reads CASSLEMPVKTNTEAFF. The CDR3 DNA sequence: TGTGCCAGCAGCTTGGAAATGCCGGTTAAGACGAACACTGAAGCTTTCTTT.

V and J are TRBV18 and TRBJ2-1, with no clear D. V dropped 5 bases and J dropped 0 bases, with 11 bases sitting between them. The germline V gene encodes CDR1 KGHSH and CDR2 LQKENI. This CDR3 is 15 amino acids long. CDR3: CASSFSASSYNEQFF. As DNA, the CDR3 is TGTGCCAGCTCATTCAGCGCGAGCTCCTACAATGAGCAGTTCTTC.

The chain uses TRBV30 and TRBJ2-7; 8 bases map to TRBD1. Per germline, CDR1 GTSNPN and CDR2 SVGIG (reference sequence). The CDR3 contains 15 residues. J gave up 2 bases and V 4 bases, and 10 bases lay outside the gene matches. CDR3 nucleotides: TGTGCCTGGAATAGTGGACAGGGAAAAACCTACGAGCAGTACTTC. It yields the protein CAWNSGQGKTYEQYF.

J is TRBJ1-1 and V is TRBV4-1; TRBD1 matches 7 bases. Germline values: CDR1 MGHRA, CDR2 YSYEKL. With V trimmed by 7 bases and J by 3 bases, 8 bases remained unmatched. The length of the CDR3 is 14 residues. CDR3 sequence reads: CASTRQGADTEAFF. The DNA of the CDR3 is TGCGCCAGCACCCGACAGGGAGCGGACACTGAAGCTTTCTTT.

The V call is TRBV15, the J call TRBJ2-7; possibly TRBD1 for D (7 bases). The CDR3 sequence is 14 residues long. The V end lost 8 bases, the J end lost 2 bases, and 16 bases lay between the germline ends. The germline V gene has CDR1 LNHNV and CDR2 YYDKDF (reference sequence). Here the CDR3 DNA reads TGTGCCACCTCTCAGGGGGGAGATACCTACGAGCAGTACTTC. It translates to CATSQGGDTYEQYF.

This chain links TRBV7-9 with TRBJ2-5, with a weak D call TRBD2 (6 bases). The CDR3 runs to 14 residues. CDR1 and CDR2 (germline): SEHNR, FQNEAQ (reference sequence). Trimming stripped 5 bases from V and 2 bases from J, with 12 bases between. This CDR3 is CASSPQAGQETQYF. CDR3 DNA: TGTGCCAGCAGCCCTCAGGCGGGACAAGAGACCCAGTACTTC. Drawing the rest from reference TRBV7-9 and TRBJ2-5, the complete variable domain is DTGVSQNPRHKITKRGQNVTFRCDPISEHNRLYWYRQTLGQGPEFLTYFQNEAQLEKSRLLSDRFSAERPKGSFSTLEIQRTEQGDSAMYLCASSPQAGQETQYFGPGTRLLVL.